This TCR beta chain was identified during a study of radiation and T cells in renal cell carcinoma. At the level of the study: Nephrectomy followed 15 Gy stereotactic body radiation by 4 weeks.

Time point given: baseline pretreatment blood. The treatment is: 15 Gy SBRT to primary tumor, nephrectomy 4 weeks later. After SBRT, blood was collected at 2 and 4 weeks, plus baseline. The tumor was a clear cell renal cell carcinoma. The CDR3 loop spans 16 amino acids. With 9 bases removed from V and 1 base from J, the gap between germline ends came to 20 bases. Germline V gene sequence: CDR1 SGHDT, CDR2 YYEEEE. Study findings and constraints: From baseline, blood top tumor clonotypes peaked at 2 weeks post-radiation.

Libraries were prepared by immunoSEQ multiplex PCR; TCRdb keeps only in-frame clonotypes and omits some of them. The sample has nearly 50,000 clones, around 83% seen once. The table lists this clone with a few counts. Its antigen remains unidentified. The clonotype was recovered from a woman in her 70s with renal cell carcinoma. The chain is built from TRBV5-6 and TRBJ2-1, with D possibly called TRBD1 or TRBD2 (6 bases each). The sequencing here drew on blood, taken from a patient whose treatment included radiotherapy and nephrectomy. The CDR3 coding sequence is TGTGCCACCCAAAGGGGGGAGTTGACTTCCTACAATGAGCAGTTCTTC. Translated: CATQRGELTSYNEQFF.